The 9 T cell receptor beta chains given below trace back to one sample, sequenced in a study of control samples from healthy donors and cancer patients. Sequenced by immunoSEQ multiplex PCR; TCRdb stores in-frame clones only, minus some. The sample contains about 160,000 clones, around nine tenths of which appear only once. The sequenced sample was blood. The receptors were sampled from a man under 40 in good health.

In nucleotides, the CDR3 is TGTGCCAGCAGCCCAGGGGGGGCCAGTGGCTACACCTTC. It specifies CASSPGGASGYTF. V is TRBV13 and J is TRBJ1-2, with 7 bases that match TRBD1. The V segment lost 5 bases and the J segment 7 bases; nucleotides outside the gene matches: 7. The V gene's germline CDR1 is PRHDT and CDR2 FYEKMQ (reference sequence). The CDR3 loop spans 13 amino acids.

The gene calls are TRBV7-2 and TRBJ2-7; perhaps TRBD1 as D (6 bases). The germline CDR1 and CDR2 sequences are SGHTA and FQGNSA. The V gene lost 5 bases and the J gene lost 0 bases, with 11 bases spanning the gap. The CDR3 consists of 14 residues. CDR3 residues: CASSPDSFSYEQYF. CDR3 bases: TGTGCCAGCAGCCCGGACAGTTTCTCCTACGAGCAGTACTTC. Full variable domain (outside the CDR3, taken from reference TRBV7-2 and TRBJ2-7): GAGVSQSPSNKVTEKGKDVELRCDPISGHTALYWYRQSLGQGLEFLIYFQGNSAPDKSGLPSDRFSAERTGGSVSTLTIQRTQQEDSAVYLCASSPDSFSYEQYFGPGTRLTVT.

The chain joins TRBV7-7 to TRBJ1-3; a weak D match, TRBD1 (5 bases). This CDR3 has 11 amino acids. Germline V lookup: CDR1 SSHAT, CDR2 FNYEAQ (reference sequence). V was shortened by 11 bases and J by 9 bases, with 14 bases between the two germline ends. CDR3 sequence reads: CASGTGGTIYF. DNA for the CDR3: TGTGCCTCTGGGACCGGGGGCACCATATATTTT.

The chain combines TRBV10-3 with TRBJ1-1; TRBD1 matches 9 bases. The CDR3 covers 14 residues. Looked up from germline, CDR1 is ENHRY and CDR2 is SYGVKD. V shed 6 bases and J 2 bases; nucleotides not matched to a gene: 4. CDR3 sequence: CAIRQGQGNTEAFF. The CDR3 coding sequence is TGTGCCATCAGACAGGGACAGGGAAACACTGAAGCTTTCTTT.

The gene calls are TRBV7-8 and TRBJ2-7; 8 positions match TRBD1. The CDR3 has 14 amino acids. Germline loops: CDR1 SGHVS, CDR2 FQNEAQ. With 2 bases clipped from V and 7 bases from J, the junction kept 7 bases outside the gene matches. CDR3 residues: CASSLKTGALEQYF. In DNA form, the CDR3 reads TGTGCCAGCAGCTTAAAGACAGGGGCTCTTGAGCAGTACTTC. Supplemented by reference TRBV7-8 and TRBJ2-7, the full variable domain reads GAGVSQSPRYKVAKRGQDVALRCDPISGHVSLFWYQQALGQGPEFLTYFQNEAQLDKSGLPSDRFFAERPEGSVSTLKIQRTQQEDSAVYLCASSLKTGALEQYFGPGTRLTVT.

The chain links TRBV28 to TRBJ2-7, with 7 bases lining up with TRBD1. The CDR3 is 16 residues long. V lost 1 base and J lost 5; bases outside the gene matches: 11. Germline CDR1 reads MDHEN; CDR2 reads SYDVKM. The CDR3 coding sequence is TGTGCCAGCAGTTTATCTCCTTCCGGGACAGCCCACGAGCAGTACTTC. Encoded protein: CASSLSPSGTAHEQYF.

CDR3 sequence: CARSLGGGSSYNSPLHF. DNA for the CDR3: TGTGCCAGAAGCTTAGGGGGGGGAAGCTCCTATAATTCACCCCTCCACTTT. The rearrangement uses TRBV7-5 and TRBJ1-6. TRBV7-5 is assigned pseudogene status. This CDR3 is built from 17 residues.

The chain is built from TRBV7-2 and TRBJ2-2; TRBD2 matches at 7 bases. CDR3 length equals 16 residues. V shed 5 bases, J shed 4 bases, and the junction held 10 bases outside the gene matches. The germline V gene has CDR1 SGHTA and CDR2 FQGNSA. As DNA, the CDR3 is TGTGCCAGCAGCCTATATCGGGGCGGGGGCACCGGGGAGCTGTTTTTT. This codes for CASSLYRGGGTGELFF.

The chain links TRBV7-9 to TRBJ2-5; D may be TRBD2 (5 bases). V was shortened by 5 bases and J by 2 bases, with 18 bases between the two germline ends. CDR3 length equals 16 residues. From germline, CDR1 is SEHNR and CDR2 FQNEAQ (reference sequence). The CDR3 coding sequence is TGTGCCAGCAGCACCCCATCCCGCGGGCCTCAAGAGACCCAGTACTTC. Translated, it gives CASSTPSRGPQETQYF.